This is a list of T cell receptor beta chains from one sample in a study of beta chain features in type 1 diabetes. TCRdb's table, derived via immunoSEQ multiplex PCR, lists solely in-frame clones and lacks some. Of 850,000 to 900,000 clones listed, 17% were seen once; the top ten hold 0.02% to 0.025%. Input material: naive CD4+ T cells from blood. These TCRs come from a woman under 30 in good health. Both conserved end residues are part of each CDR3. The D gene is left open where the match is weak. Expanded clones are given a class, and other clones once, few, many or no size at all.

v_call	d_call	j_call	clone_size	cdr3_nt	cdr3_aa
TRBV21-1	.	TRBJ1-4	.	TGTGCCAGCAGCTCCCACAGGGGGCTCTACGGAAAACTGTTTTTT	CASSSHRGLYGKLFF
TRBV7-8	TRBD2	TRBJ2-7	.	TGTGCCAGCAGCTTAGGGGGACTAGCGGGAGGGCCGAACTACGAGCAGTACTTC	CASSLGGLAGGPNYEQYF
TRBV6-5	.	TRBJ2-3	few	TGTGCCAGCAGCTACTCTCTCGCGGGGATAGATACGCAGTATTTT	CASSYSLAGIDTQYF
TRBV19	.	TRBJ1-2	few	TGTGCCAGTGGCGAGGGTTACTATGGCTACACCTTC	CASGEGYYGYTF
TRBV7-4	.	TRBJ2-4	few	TGTGCCAGCAGCTCGAGTACAAGGTCTGAAAACATTCAGTACTTC	CASSSSTRSENIQYF
TRBV21-1	.	TRBJ2-7	few	TGTGCCAGCAGCAAACCGCCAACCGGACAGGGGGTCTACGAGCAGTACTTC	CASSKPPTGQGVYEQYF
TRBV7-8	TRBD2	TRBJ2-3	few	TGTGCCAGCAGCTTATCCGGACTAGCCGGTACGCAGTATTTT	CASSLSGLAGTQYF
TRBV25-1	TRBD1	TRBJ1-6	.	TGTGCCAGCAGTGAATTTGGCAGGGGGCCTTCACCCCTCCACTTT	CASSEFGRGPSPLHF
TRBV20-1	.	TRBJ2-7	.	TGCAGTGCTAGGAAGGCCGAGCAGTACTTC	CSARKAEQYF
TRBV7-2	.	TRBJ2-5	few	TGTGCCAGCAGCCCCCCCCGGGCACAAGAGACCCAGTACTTC	CASSPPRAQETQYF
TRBV4-2	.	TRBJ1-5	.	TGTGCCAGCAGCCAAGAAAGGGGCGGAAATCAGCCCCAGCATTTT	CASSQERGGNQPQHF
TRBV7-2	.	TRBJ2-7	few	TGTGCCAGCAGCTTAGACGGCAGAGGAAGCTACGAGCAGTACTTC	CASSLDGRGSYEQYF
TRBV7-3	TRBD2	TRBJ2-3	few	TGTGCCAGCAGCCTTAGCGGGTTTAGCACAGATACGCAGTATTTT	CASSLSGFSTDTQYF
TRBV6-5	.	TRBJ2-1	.	TGTGCCAGCAGTTCCCGGGCAGGAGCCCACAATGAGCAGTTCTTC	CASSSRAGAHNEQFF
TRBV7-2	.	TRBJ2-5	.	TGTGCCAGCAGCTTAGCGGGAAGGGATCGAGAGACCCAGTACTTC	CASSLAGRDRETQYF
TRBV4-1	.	TRBJ2-1	few	TGCGCCAGCAGCCGACTACAGGGCCCACTAGGGGACTCCTACAATGAGCAGTTCTTC	CASSRLQGPLGDSYNEQFF